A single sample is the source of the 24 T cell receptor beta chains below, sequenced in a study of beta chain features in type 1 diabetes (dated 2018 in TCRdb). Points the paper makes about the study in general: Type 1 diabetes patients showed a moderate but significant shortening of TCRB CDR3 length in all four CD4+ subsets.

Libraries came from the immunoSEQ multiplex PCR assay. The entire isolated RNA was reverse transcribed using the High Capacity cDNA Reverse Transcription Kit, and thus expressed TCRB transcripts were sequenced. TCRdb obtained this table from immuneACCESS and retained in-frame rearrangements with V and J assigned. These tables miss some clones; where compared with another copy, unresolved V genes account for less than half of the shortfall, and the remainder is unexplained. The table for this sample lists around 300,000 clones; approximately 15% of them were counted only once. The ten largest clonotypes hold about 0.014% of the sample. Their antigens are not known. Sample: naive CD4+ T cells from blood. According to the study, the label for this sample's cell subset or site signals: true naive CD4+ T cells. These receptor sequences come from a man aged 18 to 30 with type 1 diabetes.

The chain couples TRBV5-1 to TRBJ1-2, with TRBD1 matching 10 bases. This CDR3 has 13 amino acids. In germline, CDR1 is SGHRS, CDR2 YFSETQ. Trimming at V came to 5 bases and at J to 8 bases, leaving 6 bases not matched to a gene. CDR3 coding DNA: TGCGCCAGCAGGTGGGGACAGGGGCCCGGCTACACCTTC. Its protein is CASRWGQGPGYTF. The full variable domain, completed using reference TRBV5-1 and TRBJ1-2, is KAGVTQTPRYLIKTRGQQVTLSCSPISGHRSVSWYQQTPGQGLQFLFEYFSETQRNKGNFPGRFSGRQFSNSRSEMNVSTLELGDSALYLCASRWGQGPGYTFGSGTRLTVV.

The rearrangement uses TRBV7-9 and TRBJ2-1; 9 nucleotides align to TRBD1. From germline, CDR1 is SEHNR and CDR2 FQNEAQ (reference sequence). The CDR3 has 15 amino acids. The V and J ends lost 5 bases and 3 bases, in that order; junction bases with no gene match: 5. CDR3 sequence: CASSAPGQGYNEQFF. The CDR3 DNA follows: TGTGCCAGCAGCGCACCGGGACAGGGCTACAATGAGCAGTTCTTC.

The CDR3 DNA reads TGCAGCGTTGTGCGCAGCGGGGGGCCAATCTACAATGAGCAGTTCTTC. Translating gives CSVVRSGGPIYNEQFF. The chain links TRBV29-1 to TRBJ2-1; 9 nucleotides line up with TRBD2. There are 16 residues in the CDR3. Per the germline V gene, CDR1 is SQVTM and CDR2 is ANQGSEA. The junction had 10 bases not matched to a gene; V was cut back by 4 bases and J by 3 bases.

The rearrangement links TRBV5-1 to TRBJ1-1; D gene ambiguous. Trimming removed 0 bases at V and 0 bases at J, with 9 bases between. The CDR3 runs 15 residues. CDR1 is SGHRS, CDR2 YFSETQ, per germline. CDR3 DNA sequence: TGCGCCAGCAGCTTGGACTACACCTTGAACACTGAAGCTTTCTTT. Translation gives CASSLDYTLNTEAFF.

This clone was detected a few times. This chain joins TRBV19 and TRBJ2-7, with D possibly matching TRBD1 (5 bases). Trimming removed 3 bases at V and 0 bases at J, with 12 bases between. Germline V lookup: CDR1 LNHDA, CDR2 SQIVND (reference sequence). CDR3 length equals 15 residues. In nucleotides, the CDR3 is TGTGCCAGTAGTATTCAGGGTCTATTCTCCTACGAGCAGTACTTC. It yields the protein CASSIQGLFSYEQYF.

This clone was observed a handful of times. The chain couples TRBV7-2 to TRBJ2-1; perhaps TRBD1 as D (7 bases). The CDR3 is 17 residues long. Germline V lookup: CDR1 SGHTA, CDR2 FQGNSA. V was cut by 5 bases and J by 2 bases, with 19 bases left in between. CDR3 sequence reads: CASSPHQGGPTYNEQFF. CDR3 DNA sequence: TGTGCCAGCAGCCCCCACCAGGGGGGACCCACCTACAATGAGCAGTTCTTC.

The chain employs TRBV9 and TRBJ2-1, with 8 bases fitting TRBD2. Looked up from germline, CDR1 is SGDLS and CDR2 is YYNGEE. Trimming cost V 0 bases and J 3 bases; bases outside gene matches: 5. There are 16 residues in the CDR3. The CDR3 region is CASSVAGSGDYNEQFF. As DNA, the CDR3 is TGTGCCAGCAGCGTAGCTGGTAGCGGGGACTACAATGAGCAGTTCTTC.

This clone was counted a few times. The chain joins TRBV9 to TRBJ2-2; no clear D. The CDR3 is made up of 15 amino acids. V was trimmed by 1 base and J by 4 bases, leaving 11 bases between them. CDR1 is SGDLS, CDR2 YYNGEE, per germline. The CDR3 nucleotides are TGTGCCAGCAGCGTACTAGGTGTAGGCACCGGGGAGCTGTTTTTT. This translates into CASSVLGVGTGELFF.

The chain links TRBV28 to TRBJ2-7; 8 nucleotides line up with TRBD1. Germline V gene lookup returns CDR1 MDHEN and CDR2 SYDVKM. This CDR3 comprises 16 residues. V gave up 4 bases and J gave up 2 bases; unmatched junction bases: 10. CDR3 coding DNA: TGTGCCAGCAGTTCACCCCCCAGGACAGGGACCTACGAGCAGTACTTC. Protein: CASSSPPRTGTYEQYF.

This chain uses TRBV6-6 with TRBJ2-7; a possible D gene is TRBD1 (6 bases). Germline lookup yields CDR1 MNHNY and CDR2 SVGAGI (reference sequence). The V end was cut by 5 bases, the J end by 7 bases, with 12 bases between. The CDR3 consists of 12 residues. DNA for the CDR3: TGTGCCAGCAGTACAACAGGGCGGGAGCAGTACTTC. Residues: CASSTTGREQYF.

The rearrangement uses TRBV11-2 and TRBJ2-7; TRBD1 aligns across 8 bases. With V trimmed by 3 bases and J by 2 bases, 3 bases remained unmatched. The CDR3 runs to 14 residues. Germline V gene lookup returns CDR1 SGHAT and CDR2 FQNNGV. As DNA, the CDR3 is TGTGCCAGCAGCTTCGGGACAGGTCCCTACGAGCAGTACTTC. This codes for CASSFGTGPYEQYF.

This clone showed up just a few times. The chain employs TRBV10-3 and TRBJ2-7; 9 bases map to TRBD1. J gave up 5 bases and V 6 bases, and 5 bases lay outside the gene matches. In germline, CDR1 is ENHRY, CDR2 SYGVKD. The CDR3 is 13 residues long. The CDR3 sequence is CAIRRGQGDEQYF. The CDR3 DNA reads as TGTGCCATCAGGCGGGGACAGGGTGACGAGCAGTACTTC.

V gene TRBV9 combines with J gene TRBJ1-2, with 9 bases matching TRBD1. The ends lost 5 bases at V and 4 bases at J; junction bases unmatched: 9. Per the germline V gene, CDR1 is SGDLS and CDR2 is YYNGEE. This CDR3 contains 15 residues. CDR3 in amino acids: CASRRTGTGPYGYTF. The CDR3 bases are TGTGCCAGCAGAAGAACCGGGACAGGGCCCTATGGCTACACCTTC.

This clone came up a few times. CDR3 sequence reads: CASLLAGQFTEQFF. CDR3 bases: TGTGCCAGCCTTCTAGCGGGACAGTTCACTGAGCAGTTCTTC. The chain links TRBV6-1 to TRBJ2-1, with 9 bases matching TRBD2. The CDR3 is made up of 14 amino acids. Germline V gene data show CDR1 as MNHNS and CDR2 as SASEGT. Trimming took 8 bases from V and 9 from J; bases not matched to a gene: 11.

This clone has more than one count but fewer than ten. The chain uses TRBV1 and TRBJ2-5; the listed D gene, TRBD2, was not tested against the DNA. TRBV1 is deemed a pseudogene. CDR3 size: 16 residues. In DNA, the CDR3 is TGCACCAGCAGCCAAGTAGTAGCGGGGGGTCAAGAGACCCAGTACTTC. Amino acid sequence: CTSSQVVAGGQETQYF.

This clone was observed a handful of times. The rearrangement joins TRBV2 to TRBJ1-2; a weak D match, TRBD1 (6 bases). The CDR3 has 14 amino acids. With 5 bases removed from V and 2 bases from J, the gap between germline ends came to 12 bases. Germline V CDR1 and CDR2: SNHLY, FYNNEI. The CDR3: CASSLPQGNYGYTF. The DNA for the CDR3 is TGTGCCAGCAGTTTACCCCAGGGGAACTATGGCTACACCTTC.

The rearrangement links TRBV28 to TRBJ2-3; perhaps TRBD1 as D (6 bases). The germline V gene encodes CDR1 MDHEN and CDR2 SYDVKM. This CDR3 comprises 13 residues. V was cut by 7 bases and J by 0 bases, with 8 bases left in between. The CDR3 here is CASKQGSTDTQYF. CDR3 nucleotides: TGTGCCAGCAAGCAGGGGAGCACAGATACGCAGTATTTT.

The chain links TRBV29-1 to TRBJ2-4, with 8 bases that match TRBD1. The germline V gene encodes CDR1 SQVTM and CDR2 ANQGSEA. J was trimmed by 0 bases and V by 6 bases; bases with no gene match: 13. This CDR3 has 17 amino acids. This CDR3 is CSVAGGGAALAKNIQYF. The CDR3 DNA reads TGCAGCGTGGCAGGGGGCGGCGCAGCCTTAGCCAAAAACATTCAGTACTTC.

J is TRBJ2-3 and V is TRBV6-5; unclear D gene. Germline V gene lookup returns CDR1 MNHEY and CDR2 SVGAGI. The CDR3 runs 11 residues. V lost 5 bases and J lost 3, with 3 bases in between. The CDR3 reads CASSLTDTQYF. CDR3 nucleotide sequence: TGTGCCAGCAGTCTTACAGATACGCAGTATTTT.

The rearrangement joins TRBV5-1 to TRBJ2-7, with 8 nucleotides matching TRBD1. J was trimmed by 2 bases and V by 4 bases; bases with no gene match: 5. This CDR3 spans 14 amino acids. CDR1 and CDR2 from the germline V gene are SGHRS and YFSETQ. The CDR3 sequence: CASSQTGATYEQYF. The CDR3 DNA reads TGCGCCAGCAGCCAGACAGGGGCAACCTACGAGCAGTACTTC.

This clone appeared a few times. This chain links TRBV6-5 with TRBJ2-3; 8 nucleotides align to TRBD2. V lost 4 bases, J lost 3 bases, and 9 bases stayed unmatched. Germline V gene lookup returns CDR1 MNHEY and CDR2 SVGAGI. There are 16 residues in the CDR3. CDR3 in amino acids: CASSSVSAGGTDTQYF. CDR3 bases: TGTGCCAGCAGTTCCGTTAGCGCGGGAGGTACAGATACGCAGTATTTT.

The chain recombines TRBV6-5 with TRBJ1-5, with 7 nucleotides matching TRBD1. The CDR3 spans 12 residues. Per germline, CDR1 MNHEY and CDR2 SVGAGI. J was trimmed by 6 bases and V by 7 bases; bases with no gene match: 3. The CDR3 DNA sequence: TGTGCCAGCACCAAGGGGGCTCAGCCCCAGCATTTT. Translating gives CASTKGAQPQHF.

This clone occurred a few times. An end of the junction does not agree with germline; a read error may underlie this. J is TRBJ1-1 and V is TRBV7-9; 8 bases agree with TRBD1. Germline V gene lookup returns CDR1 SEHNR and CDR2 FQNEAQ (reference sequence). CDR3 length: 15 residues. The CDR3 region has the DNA TGTGCCAGCAGCTCGTTGACAGGGGCGAACGCTGAAGCTTTCTTT. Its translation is CASSSLTGANAEAFF.

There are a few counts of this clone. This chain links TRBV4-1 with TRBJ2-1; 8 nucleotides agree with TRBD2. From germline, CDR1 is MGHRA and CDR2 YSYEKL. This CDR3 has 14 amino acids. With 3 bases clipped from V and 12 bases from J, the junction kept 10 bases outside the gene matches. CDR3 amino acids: CASSQPPGGPRQFF. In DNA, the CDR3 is TGCGCCAGCAGCCAGCCCCCGGGAGGGCCCCGGCAGTTCTTC.